This entry is about one T cell receptor (beta chain). Measured with immunoSEQ multiplex PCR; TCRdb has only the in-frame clones, and not every one. The table lists 170,000 or so clones, just under 90% of them singletons. The record originates from a study of blood T cell repertoires in COVID-19. Study-level background: The cDNA or gDNA used as material had been derived from T cells, B-cell-depleted T cells, or PBMCs.

CDR3 length: 14 residues. Germline CDR1 reads MDHEN; CDR2 reads SYDVKM. Trimming left V 2 bases short and J 4 bases short, with 9 bases between. The TCR comes from a woman between 18 and 30 years old who had recovered from COVID-19. The sample consisted of peripheral blood. The gene calls are TRBV28 and TRBJ2-1, with D perhaps matching TRBD2 (6 bases). The CDR3 DNA sequence: TGTGCCAGCAGTTTACCCGGGGGATACAATGAGCAGTTCTTC. It specifies CASSLPGGYNEQFF.